This T cell receptor beta chain was retrieved from a study of shared clonotypes between healthy human individuals. Original processing methods: From ImmunoSEQ came sequences covering only the junction and carrying no quality scores, so filtering differed. Data came from immunoSEQ multiplex PCR; TCRdb stores just in-frame clones and leaves some out. V, J and clone size are those of that table, while D and trimming were read from the DNA. The sample lists around 1.5 million clones, under 99% occurring once. This CDR3 comprises 17 residues. Germline V gives CDR1 LGHNA, CDR2 YNFKEQ. The trim removed 3 bases at V and 7 bases at J, leaving 15 bases unmatched.

Sequencing was carried out using naive CD4+ T cells sorted from blood. Subset: CD45RA+ positively selected. This TCR was recovered from a young man in good health. This chain links TRBV4-2 with TRBJ2-5; 9 nucleotides match TRBD2. Here the CDR3 reads CASSQFGLREGVGTQYF. The CDR3, as DNA: TGTGCCAGCAGCCAGTTCGGGCTGCGGGAGGGGGTAGGGACCCAGTACTTC.